These T cell receptor beta chains were read from a single sample in a study of early T cells in non-severe SARS-CoV-2 infection. Each CDR3 protein gets one entry after TCRdb re-called the 5' RACE reads with MiXCR. Of 55,000 to 80,000 distinct CDR3 sequences listed, about 12% are singletons. Sample: whole blood, taken at baseline. The receptors come from an adult who was a healthcare worker with PCR-confirmed SARS-CoV-2 infection or an uninfected control (not recorded which). Both conserved end residues are part of each CDR3. D genes are given only for firm matches. Size is omitted from some rows. Given values are once, few, many or a class for expanded clones.

CDR3nt: TGCAGCGCCGAACTCAGACAGGGAAGCTACGAGCAGTACTTC
CDR3aa: CSAELRQGSYEQYF
j_gene: TRBJ2-7
v_gene: TRBV29-1
d_gene: TRBD1
abundance: .

CDR3nt: TGTGCCAGCAGTCAAAATCGGGCAGGGGTGGAGACCCAGTACTTC
CDR3aa: CASSQNRAGVETQYF
j_gene: TRBJ2-5
v_gene: TRBV7-9
d_gene: .
abundance: .

CDR3nt: TGCAGCGGGAACAGGGGAGGGGACTACAATGAGCAGTTCTTC
CDR3aa: CSGNRGGDYNEQFF
j_gene: TRBJ2-1
v_gene: TRBV29-1
d_gene: .
abundance: many

CDR3nt: TGTGCCAGCAGCTTAGTGACAGGGGAAGGAGGCTACACCTTC
CDR3aa: CASSLVTGEGGYTF
j_gene: TRBJ1-2
v_gene: TRBV7-9
d_gene: TRBD1
abundance: .

CDR3nt: TGTGCCAGCAGCATTAGCGGGGGGGCAGAGACCCAGTACTTC
CDR3aa: CASSISGGAETQYF
j_gene: TRBJ2-5
v_gene: TRBV7-9
d_gene: TRBD2
abundance: .

CDR3nt: TGTGCCAGCAGTTTTGGACAGACATACTTGGGCGGGGAGCTGTTTTTT
CDR3aa: CASSFGQTYLGGELFF
j_gene: TRBJ2-2
v_gene: TRBV6-1
d_gene: .
abundance: .

CDR3nt: TGTGCCAGCAGCTTGACAGGGGCCACCGGGGAGCTGTTTTTT
CDR3aa: CASSLTGATGELFF
j_gene: TRBJ2-2
v_gene: TRBV7-8
d_gene: TRBD1
abundance: .

CDR3nt: TGTGCCAGCAATAGGATCAACGGGGAGCTGTTTTTT
CDR3aa: CASNRINGELFF
j_gene: TRBJ2-2
v_gene: TRBV2
d_gene: .
abundance: .

CDR3nt: TGCAGTGCTACCGACATCCCGGGACGGCACCAAGAGACCCAGTACTTC
CDR3aa: CSATDIPGRHQETQYF
j_gene: TRBJ2-5
v_gene: TRBV20-1
d_gene: .
abundance: .

CDR3nt: TGTGCCAGCAGTTACGGACAGGGGGTTATAGAGACCCAGTACTTC
CDR3aa: CASSYGQGVIETQYF
j_gene: TRBJ2-5
v_gene: TRBV6-5
d_gene: TRBD1
abundance: few

CDR3nt: TGCAGTGCTAGAGGGGGACTAGCGCCCCAAGAGACCCAGTACTTC
CDR3aa: CSARGGLAPQETQYF
j_gene: TRBJ2-5
v_gene: TRBV20-1
d_gene: TRBD2
abundance: .

CDR3nt: TGTGCCAGTAGTCACGGAAACCCTGGAAACACCATATATTTT
CDR3aa: CASSHGNPGNTIYF
j_gene: TRBJ1-3
v_gene: TRBV19
d_gene: .
abundance: .

CDR3nt: TGTGCCACCACACCTTCCGGGACAAATCAAGAGACCCAGTACTTC
CDR3aa: CATTPSGTNQETQYF
j_gene: TRBJ2-5
v_gene: TRBV19
d_gene: .
abundance: few

CDR3nt: TGTGCTAGTGATTTGTCCCTCTGGGAGCTGTTTTTT
CDR3aa: CASDLSLWELFF
j_gene: TRBJ2-2
v_gene: TRBV12-5
d_gene: .
abundance: .

CDR3nt: TGTGCCTGGGAAGCCACCACAGATACGCAGTATTTT
CDR3aa: CAWEATTDTQYF
j_gene: TRBJ2-3
v_gene: TRBV30
d_gene: .
abundance: .

CDR3nt: TGTGCCAGCAGCTCTCGGGCCGGCTACGAGCAGTACTTC
CDR3aa: CASSSRAGYEQYF
j_gene: TRBJ2-7
v_gene: TRBV7-9
d_gene: .
abundance: .

CDR3nt: TGTGCCAGCAACGGGGGCAATAGCAATCAGCCCCAGCATTTT
CDR3aa: CASNGGNSNQPQHF
j_gene: TRBJ1-5
v_gene: TRBV6-2/TRBV6-3
d_gene: .
abundance: .

CDR3nt: TGTGCCAGCGGGACACTGAACTATGGCTACACCTTC
CDR3aa: CASGTLNYGYTF
j_gene: TRBJ1-2
v_gene: TRBV7-9
d_gene: .
abundance: .

CDR3nt: TGTGCCACCAGTGGTCAGTCAACCTACGAGCAGTACTTC
CDR3aa: CATSGQSTYEQYF
j_gene: TRBJ2-7
v_gene: TRBV24-1
d_gene: .
abundance: many

CDR3nt: TGCGCCAGCAGTGAGCGTCCCCCGCCGAACACTGAAGCTTTCTTT
CDR3aa: CASSERPPPNTEAFF
j_gene: TRBJ1-1
v_gene: TRBV10-1
d_gene: .
abundance: .

CDR3nt: TGTGCCAGCAGCCGTGCGAGACAGGGAGGTGAAAAACTGTTTTTT
CDR3aa: CASSRARQGGEKLFF
j_gene: TRBJ1-4
v_gene: TRBV11-2
d_gene: TRBD1
abundance: few

CDR3nt: TGTGCCAGCAGTAGGGGACAGATCCTCTCCTACAATGAGCAGTTCTTC
CDR3aa: CASSRGQILSYNEQFF
j_gene: TRBJ2-1
v_gene: TRBV6-6
d_gene: TRBD1
abundance: many

CDR3nt: TGTGCCAGCAGCTTACGGCAGGGAAAAGAGACCCAGTACTTC
CDR3aa: CASSLRQGKETQYF
j_gene: TRBJ2-5
v_gene: TRBV7-9
d_gene: .
abundance: .

CDR3nt: TGCGCCAGCAGCACCGGGGACAGAATCAATTCACCCCTCCACTTT
CDR3aa: CASSTGDRINSPLHF
j_gene: TRBJ1-6
v_gene: TRBV5-1
d_gene: TRBD1
abundance: .

CDR3nt: TGTGCCAGCAGCCCGGGACAGACCTATGGCTACACCTTC
CDR3aa: CASSPGQTYGYTF
j_gene: TRBJ1-2
v_gene: TRBV7-6
d_gene: TRBD1
abundance: many

CDR3nt: TGTGCCAGCAGCTTCTCTGCGGGGGGCTACAATGAGCAGTTCTTC
CDR3aa: CASSFSAGGYNEQFF
j_gene: TRBJ2-1
v_gene: TRBV11-2
d_gene: TRBD2
abundance: .

CDR3nt: TGTGCCAGCAGCTTAGTTTTAGCGGGGGGCGCCCCCCATGAGCAGTTCTTC
CDR3aa: CASSLVLAGGAPHEQFF
j_gene: TRBJ2-1
v_gene: TRBV7-9
d_gene: TRBD2
abundance: few

CDR3nt: TGCGCCAGCAGCCTCGGACAGAGTAGTTCACCCCTCCACTTT
CDR3aa: CASSLGQSSSPLHF
j_gene: TRBJ1-6
v_gene: TRBV5-1
d_gene: .
abundance: few

CDR3nt: TGTGCCAGCAGTTTGGGGACAGGGAGAGGCTACACCTTC
CDR3aa: CASSLGTGRGYTF
j_gene: TRBJ1-2
v_gene: TRBV12-3/TRBV12-4
d_gene: TRBD1
abundance: few

CDR3nt: TGTGCCAGCAGCTTAATTCGCACTAGGGCCGGACCATCCTACAATGAGCAGTTCTTC
CDR3aa: CASSLIRTRAGPSYNEQFF
j_gene: TRBJ2-1
v_gene: TRBV11-2
d_gene: .
abundance: .

CDR3nt: TGTGCCAGCAGTTACTCGAGGAGGTCCACCTACGAGCAGTACTTC
CDR3aa: CASSYSRRSTYEQYF
j_gene: TRBJ2-7
v_gene: TRBV6-2/TRBV6-3
d_gene: .
abundance: few

CDR3nt: TGTGCCAGCAGTGACTCAAGCGGGGGGGGATCAGATACGCAGTATTTT
CDR3aa: CASSDSSGGGSDTQYF
j_gene: TRBJ2-3
v_gene: TRBV6-4
d_gene: TRBD2
abundance: many

CDR3nt: TGTGCCAGCTCACCAAAGGAGAAGTCCTACGAGCAGTACTTC
CDR3aa: CASSPKEKSYEQYF
j_gene: TRBJ2-7
v_gene: TRBV18
d_gene: .
abundance: .

CDR3nt: TGCAGTGCAGTCTCAGGGGGCGGCTTGGGTACGCAGTATTTT
CDR3aa: CSAVSGGGLGTQYF
j_gene: TRBJ2-3
v_gene: TRBV20-1
d_gene: TRBD1
abundance: .

CDR3nt: TGTGCCAGCAGTTTAAATAGAGGGGGCAACACCGGGGAGCTGTTTTTT
CDR3aa: CASSLNRGGNTGELFF
j_gene: TRBJ2-2
v_gene: TRBV12-3/TRBV12-4
d_gene: TRBD1
abundance: many

CDR3nt: TGTGCCAGCAGCCCCGTGGGAGATACGCAGTATTTT
CDR3aa: CASSPVGDTQYF
j_gene: TRBJ2-3
v_gene: TRBV7-2
d_gene: .
abundance: .

CDR3nt: TGTGCCAGCAGTTACCTGGGCGGGTCAGATACGCAGTATTTT
CDR3aa: CASSYLGGSDTQYF
j_gene: TRBJ2-3
v_gene: TRBV6-5
d_gene: .
abundance: few

CDR3nt: TGTGCCAGCAGCTTACCCCCGGGAGAGAACAATGAGCAGTTCTTC
CDR3aa: CASSLPPGENNEQFF
j_gene: TRBJ2-1
v_gene: TRBV13
d_gene: .
abundance: many

CDR3nt: TGTGCCAGCAGTTTAATGGTCGGGCAGGGTCGGGAGACCCAGTACTTC
CDR3aa: CASSLMVGQGRETQYF
j_gene: TRBJ2-5
v_gene: TRBV28
d_gene: .
abundance: .

CDR3nt: TGTGCCAGCAGTCCGGGGGCCGTGAACACCGGGGAGCTGTTTTTT
CDR3aa: CASSPGAVNTGELFF
j_gene: TRBJ2-2
v_gene: TRBV27
d_gene: .
abundance: .

CDR3nt: TGTGCCAGCTCACCGGAGCGGGGGGACAGGAATGAGCAGTTCTTC
CDR3aa: CASSPERGDRNEQFF
j_gene: TRBJ2-1
v_gene: TRBV18
d_gene: .
abundance: medium-sized

CDR3nt: TGTGCCAGCAGACTAGCGGGAGGAGGAGAGCAGTTCTTC
CDR3aa: CASRLAGGGEQFF
j_gene: TRBJ2-1
v_gene: TRBV6-5
d_gene: TRBD2
abundance: few

CDR3nt: TGTGCCAGCAGCGTTTACAGGGGTGGCTACACCTTC
CDR3aa: CASSVYRGGYTF
j_gene: TRBJ1-2
v_gene: TRBV7-6
d_gene: TRBD1
abundance: many

CDR3nt: TGTGCCGGACAGGGGATGGCAGATACGCAGTATTTT
CDR3aa: CAGQGMADTQYF
j_gene: TRBJ2-3
v_gene: TRBV27
d_gene: TRBD1
abundance: few

CDR3nt: TGTGCCAGCAGTGCCTACAGGGATTCCTACGAGCAGTACTTC
CDR3aa: CASSAYRDSYEQYF
j_gene: TRBJ2-7
v_gene: TRBV6-6
d_gene: .
abundance: few

CDR3nt: TGTGCCAGCAGCCCCCTTTCCTACGAGCAGTACTTC
CDR3aa: CASSPLSYEQYF
j_gene: TRBJ2-7
v_gene: TRBV6-2/TRBV6-3
d_gene: .
abundance: .

CDR3nt: TGTGCCAGCAGCGTCGCTAGCTATGAGCAGTTCTTC
CDR3aa: CASSVASYEQFF
j_gene: TRBJ2-1
v_gene: TRBV7-9
d_gene: .
abundance: .

CDR3nt: TGCAGTGCTAGTAGGGAACGCGAGCAGTACTTC
CDR3aa: CSASREREQYF
j_gene: TRBJ2-7
v_gene: TRBV20-1
d_gene: .
abundance: many

CDR3nt: TGCGCCAGCAGCCAAGGACTAGCGGGAGGGCCTGATAGAACAGATACGCAGTATTTT
CDR3aa: CASSQGLAGGPDRTDTQYF
j_gene: TRBJ2-3
v_gene: TRBV4-3
d_gene: TRBD2
abundance: few

CDR3nt: TGCAGCGTTCGTAGGACAGGGGGCGCCGACACTGAAGCTTTCTTT
CDR3aa: CSVRRTGGADTEAFF
j_gene: TRBJ1-1
v_gene: TRBV29-1
d_gene: TRBD1
abundance: .

CDR3nt: TGCGCCAGCAGCTTGTATACGGAGAACACTGAAGCTTTCTTT
CDR3aa: CASSLYTENTEAFF
j_gene: TRBJ1-1
v_gene: TRBV5-1
d_gene: .
abundance: .

CDR3nt: TGTGCCAGCAGCTCAACTAGGGGAAAGACCCAGTACTTC
CDR3aa: CASSSTRGKTQYF
j_gene: TRBJ2-5
v_gene: TRBV7-2
d_gene: .
abundance: many

CDR3nt: TGCAGTGCTACCCCAGGGGATCAGCCCCAGCATTTT
CDR3aa: CSATPGDQPQHF
j_gene: TRBJ1-5
v_gene: TRBV20-1
d_gene: .
abundance: many

CDR3nt: TGCGCCAGCAGCGACGTGGGGGGGCAGAGGAATGAGCAGTTCTTC
CDR3aa: CASSDVGGQRNEQFF
j_gene: TRBJ2-1
v_gene: TRBV5-1
d_gene: .
abundance: many

CDR3nt: TGTGCCAGCAGCTCACCAGGGGGCTCATCGAACACTGAAGCTTTCTTT
CDR3aa: CASSSPGGSSNTEAFF
j_gene: TRBJ1-1
v_gene: TRBV7-9
d_gene: TRBD1
abundance: many

CDR3nt: TGTGCCATCAGTGATGGGGGGGCCCAGGAGACCCAGTACTTC
CDR3aa: CAISDGGAQETQYF
j_gene: TRBJ2-5
v_gene: TRBV10-3
d_gene: .
abundance: .

CDR3nt: TGTGCCAGCAGTCCAACTGCGGGGTTGGCAACTAATGAAAAACTGTTTTTT
CDR3aa: CASSPTAGLATNEKLFF
j_gene: TRBJ1-4
v_gene: TRBV9
d_gene: .
abundance: .